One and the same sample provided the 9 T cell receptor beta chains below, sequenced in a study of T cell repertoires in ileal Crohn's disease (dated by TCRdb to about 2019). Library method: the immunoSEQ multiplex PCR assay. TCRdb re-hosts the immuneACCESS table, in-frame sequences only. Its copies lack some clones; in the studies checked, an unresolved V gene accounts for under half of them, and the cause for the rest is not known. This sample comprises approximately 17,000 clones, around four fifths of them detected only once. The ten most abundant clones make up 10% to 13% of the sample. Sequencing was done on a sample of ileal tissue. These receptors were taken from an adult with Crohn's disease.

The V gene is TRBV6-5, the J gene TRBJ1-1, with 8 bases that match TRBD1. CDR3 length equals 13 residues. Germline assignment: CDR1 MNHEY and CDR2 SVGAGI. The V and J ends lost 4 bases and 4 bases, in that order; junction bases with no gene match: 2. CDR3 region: CASSWTGSTEAFF. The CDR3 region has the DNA TGTGCCAGCAGTTGGACAGGGAGCACTGAAGCTTTCTTT.

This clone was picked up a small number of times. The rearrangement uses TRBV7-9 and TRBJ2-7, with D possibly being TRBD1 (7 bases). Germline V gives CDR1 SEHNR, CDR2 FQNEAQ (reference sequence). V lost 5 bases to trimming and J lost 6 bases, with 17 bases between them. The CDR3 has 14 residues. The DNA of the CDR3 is TGTGCCAGCAGCGGTTTCGCAGGGGGGATCGAGCAGTACTTC. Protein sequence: CASSGFAGGIEQYF. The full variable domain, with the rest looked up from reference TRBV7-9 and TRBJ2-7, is DTGVSQNPRHKITKRGQNVTFRCDPISEHNRLYWYRQTLGQGPEFLTYFQNEAQLEKSRLLSDRFSAERPKGSFSTLEIQRTEQGDSAMYLCASSGFAGGIEQYFGPGTRLTVT.

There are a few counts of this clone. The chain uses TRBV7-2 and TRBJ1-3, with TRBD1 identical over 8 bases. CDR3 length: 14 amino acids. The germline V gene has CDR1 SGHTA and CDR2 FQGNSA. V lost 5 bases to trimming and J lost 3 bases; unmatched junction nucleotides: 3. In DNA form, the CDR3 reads TGTGCCAGCAGCGCCGACAGGGGTGGAAACACCATATATTTT. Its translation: CASSADRGGNTIYF.

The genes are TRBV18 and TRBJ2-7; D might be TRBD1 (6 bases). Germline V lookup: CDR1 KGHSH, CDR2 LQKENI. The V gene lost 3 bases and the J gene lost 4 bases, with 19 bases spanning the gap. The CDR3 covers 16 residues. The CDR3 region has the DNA TGTGCCAGCTCACCGAACCCTCCAGGGGCAGGGTACGAGCAGTACTTC. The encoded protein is CASSPNPPGAGYEQYF.

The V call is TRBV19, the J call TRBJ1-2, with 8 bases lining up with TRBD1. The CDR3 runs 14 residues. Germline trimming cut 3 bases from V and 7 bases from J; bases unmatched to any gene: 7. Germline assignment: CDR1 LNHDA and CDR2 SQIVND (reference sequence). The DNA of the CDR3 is TGTGCCAGTAGTATCCCGGTACAGGGGGGTGGCTACACCTTC. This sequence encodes CASSIPVQGGGYTF.

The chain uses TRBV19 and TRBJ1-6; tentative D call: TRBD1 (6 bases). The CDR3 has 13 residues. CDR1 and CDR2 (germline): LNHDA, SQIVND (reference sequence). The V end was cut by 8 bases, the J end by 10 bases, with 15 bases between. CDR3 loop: CASRVRGDSPLHF. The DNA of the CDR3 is TGTGCCAGTCGGGTCAGGGGAGACTCACCCCTCCACTTT. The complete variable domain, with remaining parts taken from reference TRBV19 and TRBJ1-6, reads DGGITQSPKYLFRKEGQNVTLSCEQNLNHDAMYWYRQDPGQGLRLIYYSQIVNDFQKGDIAEGYSVSREKKESFPLTVTSAQKNPTAFYLCASRVRGDSPLHFGNGTRLTVT.

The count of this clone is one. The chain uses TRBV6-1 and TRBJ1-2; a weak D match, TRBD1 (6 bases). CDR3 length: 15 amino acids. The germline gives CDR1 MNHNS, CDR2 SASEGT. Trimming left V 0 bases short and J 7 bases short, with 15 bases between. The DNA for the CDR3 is TGTGCCAGCAGTGAAGCGCTTTGGGGGCGCGTTGGCTACACCTTC. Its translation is CASSEALWGRVGYTF.

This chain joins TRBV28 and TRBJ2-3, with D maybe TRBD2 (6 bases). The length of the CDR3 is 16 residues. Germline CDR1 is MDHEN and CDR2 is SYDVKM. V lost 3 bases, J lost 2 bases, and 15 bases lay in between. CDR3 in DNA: TGTGCCAGCAGTTTTCTACTTCGGGGGATCACAGATACGCAGTATTTT. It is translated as CASSFLLRGITDTQYF.

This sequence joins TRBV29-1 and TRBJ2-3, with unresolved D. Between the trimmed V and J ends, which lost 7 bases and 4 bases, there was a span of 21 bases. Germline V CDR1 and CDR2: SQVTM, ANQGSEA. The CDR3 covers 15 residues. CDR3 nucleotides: TGCAGCGCAGCGATTGTAGCCTACCGGGCAGATACGCAGTATTTT. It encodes CSAAIVAYRADTQYF.